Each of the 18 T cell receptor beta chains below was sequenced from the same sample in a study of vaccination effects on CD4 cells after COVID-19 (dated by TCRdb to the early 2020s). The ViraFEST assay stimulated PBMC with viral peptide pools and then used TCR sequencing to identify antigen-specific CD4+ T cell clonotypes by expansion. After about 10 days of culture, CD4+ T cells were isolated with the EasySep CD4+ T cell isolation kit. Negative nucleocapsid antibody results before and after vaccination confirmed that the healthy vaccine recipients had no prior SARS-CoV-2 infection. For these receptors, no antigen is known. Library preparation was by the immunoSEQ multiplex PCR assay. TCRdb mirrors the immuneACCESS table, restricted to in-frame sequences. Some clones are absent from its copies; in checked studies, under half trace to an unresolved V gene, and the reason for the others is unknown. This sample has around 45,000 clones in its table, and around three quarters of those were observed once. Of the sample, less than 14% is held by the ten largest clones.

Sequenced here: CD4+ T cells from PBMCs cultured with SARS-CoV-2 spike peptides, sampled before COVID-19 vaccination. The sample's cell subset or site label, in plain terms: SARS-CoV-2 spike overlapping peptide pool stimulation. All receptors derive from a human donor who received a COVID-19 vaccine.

The chain's CDR3 is CASSQSQGTSNQPQHF. As DNA, the CDR3 is TGTGCCAGTAGCCAATCACAGGGGACTAGCAATCAGCCCCAGCATTTT. This chain uses TRBV19 with TRBJ1-5, with 7 bases aligning to TRBD1. Germline loops: CDR1 LNHDA, CDR2 SQIVND (reference sequence). V trimming: 6 bases; J trimming: 0 bases; junction bases outside the gene matches: 8. The CDR3 totals 16 residues.

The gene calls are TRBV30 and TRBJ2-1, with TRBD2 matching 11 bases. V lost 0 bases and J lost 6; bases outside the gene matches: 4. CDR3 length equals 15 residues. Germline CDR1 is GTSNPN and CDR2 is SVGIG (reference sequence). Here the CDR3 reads CAWSVLAGAVNEQFF. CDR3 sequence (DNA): TGTGCCTGGAGTGTACTAGCGGGGGCCGTCAATGAGCAGTTCTTC.

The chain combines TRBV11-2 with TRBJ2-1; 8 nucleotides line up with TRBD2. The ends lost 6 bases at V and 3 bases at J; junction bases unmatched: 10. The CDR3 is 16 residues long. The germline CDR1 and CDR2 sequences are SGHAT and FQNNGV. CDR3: CASRDEVAGGYNEQFF. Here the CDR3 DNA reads TGTGCCAGCAGAGATGAAGTGGCGGGGGGCTACAATGAGCAGTTCTTC.

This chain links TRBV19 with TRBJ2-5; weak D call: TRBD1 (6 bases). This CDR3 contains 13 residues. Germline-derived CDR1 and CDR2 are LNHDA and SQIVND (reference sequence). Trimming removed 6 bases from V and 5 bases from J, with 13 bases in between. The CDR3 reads CASRRTGLETQYF. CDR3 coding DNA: TGTGCCAGTAGGAGAACAGGGTTGGAGACCCAGTACTTC.

The CDR3 is CASSPGTSGGQETQYF. DNA for the CDR3: TGTGCCAGCAGCCCCGGGACTAGCGGGGGCCAAGAGACCCAGTACTTC. The chain joins TRBV7-9 to TRBJ2-5; 14 bases are a match to TRBD2. Trimming at V came to 5 bases and at J to 1 base, leaving 3 bases not matched to a gene. This CDR3 contains 16 residues. CDR1 SEHNR and CDR2 FQNEAQ come from the germline V gene (reference sequence).

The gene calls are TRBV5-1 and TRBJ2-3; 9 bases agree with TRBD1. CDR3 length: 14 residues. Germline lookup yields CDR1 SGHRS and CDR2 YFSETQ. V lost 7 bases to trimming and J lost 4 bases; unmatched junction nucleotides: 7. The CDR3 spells CASLRDRAPDTQYF. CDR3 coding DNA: TGCGCCAGCCTCCGGGACAGGGCTCCAGATACGCAGTATTTT.

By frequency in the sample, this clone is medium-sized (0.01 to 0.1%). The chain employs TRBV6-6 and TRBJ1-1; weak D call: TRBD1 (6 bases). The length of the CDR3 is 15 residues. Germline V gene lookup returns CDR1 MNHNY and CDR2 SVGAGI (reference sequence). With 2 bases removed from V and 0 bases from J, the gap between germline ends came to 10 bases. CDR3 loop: CASSYPTGVNTEAFF. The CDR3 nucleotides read TGTGCCAGCAGTTACCCGACAGGAGTGAACACTGAAGCTTTCTTT.

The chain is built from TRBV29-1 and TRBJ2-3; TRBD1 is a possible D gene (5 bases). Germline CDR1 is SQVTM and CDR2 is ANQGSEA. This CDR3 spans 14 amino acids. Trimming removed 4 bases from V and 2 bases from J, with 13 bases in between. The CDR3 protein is CSVAEDMNTDTQYF. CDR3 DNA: TGCAGCGTTGCTGAGGACATGAACACAGATACGCAGTATTTT.

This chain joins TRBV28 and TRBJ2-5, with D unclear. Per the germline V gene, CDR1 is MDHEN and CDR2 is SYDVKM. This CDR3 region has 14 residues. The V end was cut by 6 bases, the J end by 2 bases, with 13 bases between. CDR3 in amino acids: CASRRSYGQETQYF. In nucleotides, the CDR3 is TGTGCCAGCAGAAGATCTTACGGTCAAGAGACCCAGTACTTC.

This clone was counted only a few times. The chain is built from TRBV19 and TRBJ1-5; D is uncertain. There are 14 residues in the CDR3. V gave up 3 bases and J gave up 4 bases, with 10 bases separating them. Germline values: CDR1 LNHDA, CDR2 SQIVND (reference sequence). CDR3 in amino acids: CASSMNQENQPQHF. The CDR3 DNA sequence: TGTGCCAGTAGTATGAATCAGGAAAATCAGCCCCAGCATTTT.

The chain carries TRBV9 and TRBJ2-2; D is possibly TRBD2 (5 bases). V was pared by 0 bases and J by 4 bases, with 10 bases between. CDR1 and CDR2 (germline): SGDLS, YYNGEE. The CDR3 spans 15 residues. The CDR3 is CASSVVPGSTGELFF. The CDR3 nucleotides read TGTGCCAGCAGCGTAGTTCCGGGAAGCACCGGGGAGCTGTTTTTT.

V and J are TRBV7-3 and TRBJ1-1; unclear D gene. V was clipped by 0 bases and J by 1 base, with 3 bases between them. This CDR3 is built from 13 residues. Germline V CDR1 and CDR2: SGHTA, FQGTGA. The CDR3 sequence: CASSLTENTEAFF. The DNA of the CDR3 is TGTGCCAGCAGCTTAACAGAGAACACTGAAGCTTTCTTT.

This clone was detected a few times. The CDR3 reads CASSPGYGYTF. CDR3 DNA sequence: TGTGCCAGCAGCCCGGGCTATGGCTACACCTTC. This chain joins TRBV5-8 and TRBJ1-2; D call uncertain. The V and J ends lost 4 bases and 4 bases respectively, with 5 bases between them. This CDR3 is 11 amino acids long. The V gene's germline CDR1 is SGHTS and CDR2 YDEGEE.

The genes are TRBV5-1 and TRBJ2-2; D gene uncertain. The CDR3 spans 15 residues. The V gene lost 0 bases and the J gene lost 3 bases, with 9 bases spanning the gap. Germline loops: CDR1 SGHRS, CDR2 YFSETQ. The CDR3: CASSLGQDHTGELFF. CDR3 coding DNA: TGCGCCAGCAGCTTGGGGCAGGATCACACCGGGGAGCTGTTTTTT. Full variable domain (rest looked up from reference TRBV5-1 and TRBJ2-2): KAGVTQTPRYLIKTRGQQVTLSCSPISGHRSVSWYQQTPGQGLQFLFEYFSETQRNKGNFPGRFSGRQFSNSRSEMNVSTLELGDSALYLCASSLGQDHTGELFFGEGSRLTVL.

The CDR3 loop is CASSDQRGPSGEQFF. The CDR3 nucleotides are TGTGCCAGCAGTGACCAGCGGGGGCCCTCGGGTGAGCAGTTCTTC. The chain links TRBV25-1 to TRBJ2-1, with 8 bases aligning to TRBD2. CDR1 and CDR2 from the germline V gene are MGHDK and SYGVNS. Losses at the gene ends were 3 bases for V and 9 bases for J; bases not matched to a gene: 10. This CDR3 region has 15 residues.

CDR3 amino acids: CSVEDRDSEDTQYF. The CDR3 DNA is TGCAGCGTTGAAGACCGGGACAGCGAAGATACGCAGTATTTT. The rearrangement joins TRBV29-1 to TRBJ2-3; 7 nucleotides align to TRBD1. CDR3 size: 14 residues. CDR1 SQVTM and CDR2 ANQGSEA come from the germline V gene. The J segment lost 5 bases and the V segment lost 0 bases, leaving 5 bases of the junction unmatched.

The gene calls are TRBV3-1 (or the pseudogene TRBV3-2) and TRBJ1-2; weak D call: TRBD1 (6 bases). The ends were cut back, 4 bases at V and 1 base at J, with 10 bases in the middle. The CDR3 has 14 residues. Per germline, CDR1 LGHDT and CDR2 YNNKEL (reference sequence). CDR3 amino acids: CASSPKDSNYGYTF. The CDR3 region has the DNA TGTGCCAGCAGCCCCAAGGACAGTAACTATGGCTACACCTTC.

As DNA, the CDR3 is TGTGCCAGCAGTGAAGTAGGACGGGAGCTGTACACCATATATTTT. Residues: CASSEVGRELYTIYF. The rearrangement joins TRBV6-1 to TRBJ1-3; D is unresolved. The CDR3 extends over 15 amino acids. V was pared by 1 base and J by 8 bases, with 15 bases between. The germline V gene has CDR1 MNHNS and CDR2 SASEGT.